Listed here are 2 T cell receptor beta chains from one sample, sequenced in a study of blood T cell repertoires in COVID-19. The data were produced by immunoSEQ multiplex PCR, yet TCRdb's version contains in-frame clones alone and is incomplete. This sample has about 150,000 clones, with almost 85% found just once. Sequencing was performed on peripheral blood. The receptor source for this set is a human donor with acute or convalescent COVID-19. The donor label of this sample is uncertain.

The sample holds one count of this clone. V is TRBV30 and J is TRBJ1-6; tentative D call: TRBD1 (5 bases). Trimming left V 2 bases short and J 8 bases short, with 7 bases between. This CDR3 spans 12 amino acids. Germline V lookup: CDR1 GTSNPN, CDR2 SVGIG (reference sequence). As DNA, the CDR3 is TGTGCCTGGAGTCCCAGGGATTCACCCCTCCACTTT. Its protein product is CAWSPRDSPLHF.

The chain employs TRBV18 and TRBJ2-5; D is uncertain. With 3 bases removed from V and 5 bases from J, the gap between germline ends came to 4 bases. The CDR3 sequence is 11 residues long. Germline assignment: CDR1 KGHSH and CDR2 LQKENI. The CDR3 DNA follows: TGTGCCAGCTCACCTCAGGAGACCCAGTACTTC. Its translation is CASSPQETQYF. The full variable domain, completed using reference TRBV18 and TRBJ2-5, is NAGVMQNPRHLVRRRGQEARLRCSPMKGHSHVYWYRQLPEEGLKFMVYLQKENIIDESGMPKERFSAEFPKEGPSILRIQQVVRGDSAAYFCASSPQETQYFGPGTRLLVL.